This paragraph reports one T cell receptor beta chain. Original data processing: Scientists estimated how many nucleated cells there were by amplifying reference gene primers. The protocol was immunoSEQ multiplex PCR, while the TCRdb copy is restricted to in-frame clones and leaves out a portion. V and J calls and clone size are given by that table; D and trimming were obtained from the DNA. The sample has some 290,000 clones; around 86% are singletons. These data come from a study of blood T cell repertoires in COVID-19. Study-level information: Whether acute or convalescent, the COVID-19 samples came from the United States, Italy and Spain. T cells, B-cell-depleted T cells, or PBMCs supplied cDNA or gDNA.

The CDR3 is 15 residues long. V lost 8 bases and J lost 4, with 20 bases in between. Germline V lookup: CDR1 SGHVS, CDR2 FNYEAQ. The chain couples TRBV7-6 to TRBJ2-5; possibly TRBD2 for D (7 bases). What was sequenced was peripheral blood. This TCR was sampled from an older woman with active or convalescent COVID-19. In DNA, the CDR3 is TGTGCCAGCCTAAAAGAGGGGGGGCGATTAGAGACCCAGTACTTC. This sequence encodes CASLKEGGRLETQYF.